A selection of T cell receptor beta chains follows, all from one sample in a study of blood T cells in healthy people across ages. MiXCR, run by TCRdb on the 5' RACE reads, gives a single entry per CDR3 protein. The data show around 990,000 distinct CDR3 sequences, roughly two fifths seen once. What was sequenced was blood. The receptors were sampled from a man aged 18 to 29 in good health. Both conserved end residues are part of each CDR3. A D gene is named only where the DNA matches it firmly. Expanded clones are given a class, and other clones once, few, many or no size at all.

TGTGCCAGCAGCGTGGACATTATCAGTAACTATGGCTACACCTTC | CASSVDIISNYGYTF | TRBJ1-2 | TRBV5-6 | . | .
TGTGCTAGTGGTTTGCCGCACGAGGGCAGGGAAAGCTATGGCTACACCTTC | CASGLPHEGRESYGYTF | TRBJ1-2 | TRBV12-5 | few | .
TGTGCCAGCAGCTTAGGGGGGACAAAGAACACTGAAGCTTTCTTT | CASSLGGTKNTEAFF | TRBJ1-1 | TRBV7-9 | . | .
TGTGCCATCAGTGAATCCGCAGGGGGTGGCATGAACACTGAAGCTTTCTTT | CAISESAGGGMNTEAFF | TRBJ1-1 | TRBV10-3 | . | TRBD1
TGTGCCAGCTCAGTCGAATCCGGGACGTTGAATTCACCCCTCCACTTT | CASSVESGTLNSPLHF | TRBJ1-6 | TRBV18 | . | .
TGCGCCAGCAGCCACGGGACTAGCGGGGGGGCCGACTACAATGAGCAGTTCTTC | CASSHGTSGGADYNEQFF | TRBJ2-1 | TRBV4-1 | few | TRBD2
TGTGCCAGCAGTTTAGCGGTACTAGCCAAAAACATTCAGTACTTC | CASSLAVLAKNIQYF | TRBJ2-4 | TRBV28 | . | .
TGCGCCAGCACAGAGGGGGACTCCTACAATGAGCAGTTCTTC | CASTEGDSYNEQFF | TRBJ2-1 | TRBV5-1 | few | .
TGCAGTGCTAGAGAGATTTACAGGGGCCGCACGGGGGGAAACACCATATATTTT | CSAREIYRGRTGGNTIYF | TRBJ1-3 | TRBV20-1 | . | TRBD1
TGTGCCAGCAGCGCGGAAGAGGGCTCCTACACTGAGCAGTTCTTC | CASSAEEGSYTEQFF | TRBJ2-1 | TRBV9 | . | .
TGCGCCAGCAGCCAAGATGCTTTTAGCAGGCGCTCCTACAATGAGCAGTTCTTC | CASSQDAFSRRSYNEQFF | TRBJ2-1 | TRBV4-1 | . | .
TGTGCCAGCAGTCTAATCGGGCTCAGAGACAATGAGCAGTTCTTC | CASSLIGLRDNEQFF | TRBJ2-1 | TRBV12-3/TRBV12-4 | once | .
TGTGCCAGTAGTATTACCCTTGACAGGGGGAACATTCAGTACTTC | CASSITLDRGNIQYF | TRBJ2-4 | TRBV19 | . | TRBD1
TGTGCCAGCAGCTTAGATCTTTCTGATACGCAGTATTTT | CASSLDLSDTQYF | TRBJ2-3 | TRBV11-2 | . | .
TGCGCCAGCAGCTTGGATAGCGGGGAAGGTGAGCAGTTCTTC | CASSLDSGEGEQFF | TRBJ2-1 | TRBV5-1 | few | TRBD2
TGTGCCAGCAGCAACCGGGACACGTCGATCTATGGCTACACCTTC | CASSNRDTSIYGYTF | TRBJ1-2 | TRBV5-6 | . | .
TGTGCCAGCAGCTTATGGGGTGGGGCTGAAGCTTTCTTT | CASSLWGGAEAFF | TRBJ1-1 | TRBV7-2 | few | .
TGTGCCAGCAGGTCAACTTGGTGGGCAGGGGTTAGCACAGATACGCAGTATTTT | CASRSTWWAGVSTDTQYF | TRBJ2-3 | TRBV7-9 | . | .
TGTGCCAGCAGCCCCTCGGGCGGGGCGCCCTCCTACAATGAGCAGTTCTTC | CASSPSGGAPSYNEQFF | TRBJ2-1 | TRBV9 | few | .
TGTGCCAGCAGTTTATCAGGGAGACTAAGCAATCAGCCCCAGCATTTT | CASSLSGRLSNQPQHF | TRBJ1-5 | TRBV28 | once | .